These 30 T cell receptor beta chains came from one sample sequenced in a study of shared clonotypes between healthy human individuals. Using immunoSEQ multiplex PCR, the repertoire was profiled, and TCRdb retains in-frame clones only, with some absent. The data show under 1 million clones, approximately 97% seen once. Naive CD8 cells lacked CD45RO, underwent positive selection for CCR7 and left out terminally differentiated effector memory CD45RA+ cells. The sequencing sample was made of naive CD8+ T cells sorted from blood. The source of these receptors is a man under 40 in good health.

This rearrangement joins TRBV11-2 to TRBJ2-3; 7 positions agree with TRBD2. This CDR3 spans 15 amino acids. Germline lookup yields CDR1 SGHAT and CDR2 FQNNGV. V shed 5 bases and J 3 bases; nucleotides not matched to a gene: 8. The CDR3 reads CASSIIAGRTDTQYF. Here the CDR3 DNA reads TGTGCCAGCAGCATCATAGCGGGCCGTACAGATACGCAGTATTTT.

This clone was recorded only once. The rearrangement uses TRBV2 and TRBJ2-7; tentatively, D is TRBD1 (5 bases). Trimming left V 7 bases short and J 4 bases short, with 11 bases between. CDR1 is SNHLY, CDR2 FYNNEI, per germline. This CDR3 is built from 12 residues. The CDR3 sequence is CASKGSWYEQYF. As DNA, the CDR3 is TGTGCCAGCAAGGGGTCATGGTACGAGCAGTACTTC.

This clone was seen only once. The rearrangement links TRBV29-1 to TRBJ2-2; 10 bases map to TRBD2. There are 16 residues in the CDR3. Trimming took 1 base from V and 2 from J; bases not matched to a gene: 4. In germline, CDR1 is SQVTM, CDR2 ANQGSEA. The CDR3: CSVEGASGSNTGELFF. CDR3 nucleotides: TGCAGCGTTGAAGGGGCTAGCGGGAGTAACACCGGGGAGCTGTTTTTT.

The rearrangement joins TRBV6-4 to TRBJ2-1; D gene ambiguous. Germline loops: CDR1 MRHNA, CDR2 SNTAGT. This CDR3 has 13 amino acids. V gave up 2 bases and J gave up 7 bases, with 9 bases separating them. CDR3 protein: CASSDRVGNEQFF. CDR3 DNA sequence: TGTGCCAGCAGTGACAGGGTGGGGAATGAGCAGTTCTTC.

This clone was detected only once. The chain recombines TRBV7-2 with TRBJ2-7, with D hard to call. V lost 4 bases, J lost 2 bases, and 12 bases lay in between. This CDR3 comprises 14 residues. The V gene's germline CDR1 is SGHTA and CDR2 FQGNSA. The CDR3 protein is CASSYPGEAYEQYF. The CDR3 nucleotides read TGTGCCAGCAGCTACCCAGGTGAAGCCTACGAGCAGTACTTC.

A word on this clone: Other DNA sequences in the sample encode the same CDR3. The chain has TRBV5-6 and TRBJ2-7; D is uncertain. This CDR3 has 12 amino acids. Germline assignment: CDR1 SGHDT and CDR2 YYEEEE. V dropped 3 bases and J dropped 3 bases, with 7 bases sitting between them. The CDR3 DNA sequence: TGTGCCAGCAGCTGGACGGGCTACGAGCAGTACTTC. Its translation is CASSWTGYEQYF.

The chain is built from TRBV18 and TRBJ2-7; either TRBD1 or TRBD2 may supply D (5 bases each). From germline, CDR1 is KGHSH and CDR2 LQKENI. This CDR3 comprises 16 residues. Trimming took 4 bases from V and 2 from J, leaving 18 bases between them. The CDR3 DNA is TGTGCCAGCTCACATACACCGGGACGCAACGCCTACGAGCAGTACTTC. Its protein is CASSHTPGRNAYEQYF.

With regard to this clone: The same CDR3 arises from other DNA sequences in this sample as well. The genes are TRBV27 and TRBJ1-5; possibly TRBD1 for D (5 bases). The CDR3 totals 15 residues. The V and J ends lost 5 bases and 4 bases respectively, with 15 bases between them. CDR1 and CDR2 (germline): MNHEY, SMNVEV (reference sequence). The CDR3, as DNA: TGTGCCAGCAGTCCTTGGACGGGGACTAATCAGCCCCAGCATTTT. This codes for CASSPWTGTNQPQHF.

The CDR3 is CASSPDWATQYF. CDR3 sequence (DNA): TGTGCCAGCAGCCCAGATTGGGCTACGCAGTATTTT. The chain has TRBV6-5 and TRBJ2-3; D remains unclear. Germline assignment: CDR1 MNHEY and CDR2 SVGAGI. The CDR3 spans 12 residues. Trimming left V 6 bases short and J 8 bases short, with 12 bases between.

V and J are TRBV5-4 and TRBJ2-1, with 11 bases lining up with TRBD1. Germline CDR1 is SGHNT and CDR2 is YYREEE (reference sequence). The length of the CDR3 is 17 residues. Trimming cost V 0 bases and J 4 bases; bases outside gene matches: 6. The CDR3 DNA follows: TGTGCCAGCAGCTTGGCCCCTGGACAGGGGGCATACAATGAGCAGTTCTTC. Encoded protein: CASSLAPGQGAYNEQFF.

This clone was seen more than once but under ten times. The same CDR3 arises from other DNA sequences in this sample as well. The chain is built from TRBV28 and TRBJ2-7; D is possibly TRBD1 (6 bases). V was cut by 6 bases and J by 2 bases, with 11 bases left in between. The CDR3 contains 13 residues. Germline assignment: CDR1 MDHEN and CDR2 SYDVKM. As DNA, the CDR3 is TGTGCCAGCAGCCTAGGACAGACCTACGAGCAGTACTTC. This codes for CASSLGQTYEQYF.

The chain employs TRBV9 and TRBJ2-5; perhaps TRBD2 as D (5 bases). The CDR3 sequence is 14 residues long. In germline, CDR1 is SGDLS, CDR2 YYNGEE. Deletions cut 3 bases from V and 5 bases from J, with 14 bases between. Here the CDR3 reads CASSGGSVVETQYF. The CDR3, as DNA: TGTGCCAGCAGCGGAGGGAGTGTTGTGGAGACCCAGTACTTC.

The chain couples TRBV2 to TRBJ2-5, with D perhaps matching TRBD1 (6 bases). Germline CDR1 and CDR2: SNHLY and FYNNEI. CDR3 length equals 13 residues. The V end was cut by 8 bases, the J end by 4 bases, with 14 bases between. The CDR3 spells CASGGRRLETQYF. In nucleotides, the CDR3 is TGTGCCAGCGGGGGCCGGCGGCTAGAGACCCAGTACTTC. The full variable domain, in which reference TRBV2 and TRBJ2-5 provide the parts outside the CDR3, is EPEVTQTPSHQVTQMGQEVILRCVPISNHLYFYWYRQILGQKVEFLVSFYNNEISEKSEIFDDQFSVERPDGSNFTLKIRSTKLEDSAMYFCASGGRRLETQYFGPGTRLLVL.

The chain joins TRBV15 to TRBJ2-1, with 9 bases lining up with TRBD2. CDR3 length equals 15 residues. V lost 3 bases and J lost 4; bases outside the gene matches: 4. Germline V lookup: CDR1 LNHNV, CDR2 YYDKDF (reference sequence). The CDR3 protein is CATSSSAGGYNEQFF. Here the CDR3 DNA reads TGTGCCACCAGCAGTTCAGCGGGAGGTTACAATGAGCAGTTCTTC. The variable domain in full, completed from reference TRBV15 and TRBJ2-1, reads DAMVIQNPRYQVTQFGKPVTLSCSQTLNHNVMYWYQQKSSQAPKLLFHYYDKDFNNEADTPDNFQSRRPNTSFCFLDIRSPGLGDTAMYLCATSSSAGGYNEQFFGPGTRLTVL.

This clone came up a few times. The chain recombines TRBV28 with TRBJ2-3, with D perhaps TRBD2 (5 bases). Looked up from germline, CDR1 is MDHEN and CDR2 is SYDVKM. Trimming left V 6 bases short and J 3 bases short, with 16 bases between. This CDR3 spans 15 amino acids. This CDR3 reads CASSLQERLTDTQYF. Here the CDR3 DNA reads TGTGCCAGCAGCCTGCAGGAGAGACTAACAGATACGCAGTATTTT. The variable domain in full, completed from reference TRBV28 and TRBJ2-3, reads DVKVTQSSRYLVKRTGEKVFLECVQDMDHENMFWYRQDPGLGLRLIYFSYDVKMKEKGDIPEGYSVSREKKERFSLILESASTNQTSMYLCASSLQERLTDTQYFGPGTRLTVL.

The genes are TRBV4-1 and TRBJ2-7; TRBD1 matches at 7 bases. V lost 1 base to trimming and J lost 7 bases; unmatched junction nucleotides: 7. Looked up from germline, CDR1 is MGHRA and CDR2 is YSYEKL. This CDR3 spans 14 amino acids. The CDR3, as DNA: TGCGCCAGCAGCCAAGGAGAACAGGGGCGAGAGCAGTACTTC. Translated: CASSQGEQGREQYF.

The chain employs TRBV7-9 and TRBJ2-5, with D perhaps TRBD1 (5 bases). Germline CDR1 is SEHNR and CDR2 is FQNEAQ (reference sequence). Trimming stripped 1 base from V and 4 bases from J, with 10 bases between. This CDR3 is 14 amino acids long. The CDR3 DNA is TGTGCCAGCAGCTTAGTCAAGGGGCGAGAGACCCAGTACTTC. It is translated as CASSLVKGRETQYF.

This clone came up once. The gene calls are TRBV9 and TRBJ1-4, with D maybe TRBD1 (5 bases). CDR3 length: 16 amino acids. Trimming took off 4 bases at V and 0 bases at J, with 13 bases between the two ends. Germline V gene sequence: CDR1 SGDLS, CDR2 YYNGEE. The CDR3 region has the DNA TGTGCCAGCAGCCCGCGGGGGTGGGCAACTAATGAAAAACTGTTTTTT. Translation: CASSPRGWATNEKLFF.

The chain has TRBV7-2 and TRBJ2-1; 12 bases map to TRBD2. Trimming took 5 bases from V and 7 from J; bases not matched to a gene: 6. The CDR3 is made up of 15 amino acids. Per germline, CDR1 SGHTA and CDR2 FQGNSA. The chain's CDR3 is CASSELAGGSNEQFF. The CDR3 coding sequence is TGTGCCAGCAGCGAACTAGCGGGAGGATCTAATGAGCAGTTCTTC.

This chain connects TRBV2 to TRBJ2-3; D perhaps matches TRBD1 (5 bases). Trimming took 1 base from V and 2 from J, leaving 10 bases between them. Germline values: CDR1 SNHLY, CDR2 FYNNEI. This CDR3 contains 15 residues. The CDR3 region has the DNA TGTGCCAGCAGTGAAGGGCAGGGTTACACAGATACGCAGTATTTT. Its protein is CASSEGQGYTDTQYF.

The rearrangement links TRBV7-9 to TRBJ2-3; D not certain. The germline V gene encodes CDR1 SEHNR and CDR2 FQNEAQ (reference sequence). This CDR3 is built from 14 residues. V was shortened by 3 bases and J by 0 bases, with 7 bases between the two germline ends. The CDR3 loop reads CASSFSNSTDTQYF. The DNA for the CDR3 is TGTGCCAGCAGCTTTTCAAATAGCACAGATACGCAGTATTTT.

The V gene is TRBV27, the J gene TRBJ2-3; D is uncertain. Germline V lookup: CDR1 MNHEY, CDR2 SMNVEV (reference sequence). The CDR3 covers 16 residues. V was clipped by 5 bases and J by 0 bases, with 15 bases between them. CDR3 sequence (DNA): TGTGCCAGCAGTGTTTTTCCCGACCCTAGCACAGATACGCAGTATTTT. Amino acid sequence: CASSVFPDPSTDTQYF.

This chain joins TRBV28 and TRBJ2-7; D is unclear. The germline V and J ends were trimmed by 1 base and 5 bases, with 12 bases remaining between them. Germline V gene lookup returns CDR1 MDHEN and CDR2 SYDVKM. CDR3 length: 14 amino acids. CDR3 coding DNA: TGTGCCAGCAGTTTATATGGCGGAACCAACGAGCAGTACTTC. This translates into CASSLYGGTNEQYF.

The chain employs TRBV2 and TRBJ2-5; 7 bases fit TRBD2. The germline V gene encodes CDR1 SNHLY and CDR2 FYNNEI. The CDR3 runs to 16 residues. J lost 2 bases, V lost 4 bases, and 10 bases had no gene match. CDR3 coding DNA: TGTGCCAGCAGTGCTTTAGGGCTAGCGGCACAAGAGACCCAGTACTTC. Translation gives CASSALGLAAQETQYF.

The chain uses TRBV6-1 and TRBJ2-5, with D uncertain. This CDR3 is 16 amino acids long. Germline V gene data show CDR1 as MNHNS and CDR2 as SASEGT. The ends were cut back, 1 base at V and 1 base at J, with 13 bases in the middle. The CDR3 protein is CASSEEVPRIQETQYF. The DNA of the CDR3 is TGTGCCAGCAGTGAAGAGGTCCCTAGGATCCAAGAGACCCAGTACTTC.

The V call is TRBV5-4, the J call TRBJ2-3; D remains ambiguous. Germline loops: CDR1 SGHNT, CDR2 YYREEE (reference sequence). Trimming removed 4 bases from V and 0 bases from J, with 12 bases in between. This CDR3 has 15 amino acids. CDR3 in DNA: TGTGCCAGCAGCATCGCGGTAGCTAGCACAGATACGCAGTATTTT. Protein sequence: CASSIAVASTDTQYF.

V is TRBV6-1 and J is TRBJ2-7, with D hard to call. V lost 6 bases and J 2 bases, leaving 14 bases between the germline ends. The CDR3 totals 14 residues. Germline CDR1 MNHNS, CDR2 SASEGT. The CDR3 sequence: CASRKETPTYEQYF. The DNA for the CDR3 is TGTGCCAGCAGGAAGGAGACTCCGACCTACGAGCAGTACTTC.

This chain joins TRBV11-2 and TRBJ2-3; 9 positions match TRBD2. J gave up 3 bases and V 1 base, and 11 bases lay outside the gene matches. The CDR3 runs 18 residues. Looked up from germline, CDR1 is SGHAT and CDR2 is FQNNGV. Here the CDR3 reads CASSLAIRASGTTDTQYF. The DNA of the CDR3 is TGTGCCAGCAGCTTAGCGATCCGAGCTAGCGGGACTACAGATACGCAGTATTTT.

V and J are TRBV5-1 and TRBJ1-4; D is perhaps TRBD1 (6 bases). The CDR3 is made up of 17 amino acids. V was shortened by 0 bases and J by 4 bases, with 16 bases between the two germline ends. CDR1 is SGHRS, CDR2 YFSETQ, per germline. CDR3 residues: CASSLAGNRDGNEKLFF. In DNA form, the CDR3 reads TGCGCCAGCAGCTTGGCCGGAAACAGGGACGGTAATGAAAAACTGTTTTTT.

A remark on this clone: The junction and the germline gene differ at one end; a read error may be behind it. This chain links TRBV7-7 with TRBJ2-1, with 8 bases lining up with TRBD2. CDR1 is SSHAT and CDR2 is FNYEAQ in the germline V gene (reference sequence). The length of the CDR3 is 15 residues. As DNA, the CDR3 is TGTGCTAGCAGCTTAGCGGGGAGGGGTGCGGATGAGCAGTTCTTC. This encodes CASSLAGRGADEQFF.